A single sample gave rise to the 22 T cell receptor beta chains below, sequenced in a study of cytomegalovirus exposure and HLA in healthy donors. It was with 60 Vbeta and 13 Jbeta primers that the PCR ran. Sequenced by immunoSEQ multiplex PCR; TCRdb stores in-frame clones only, minus some. Among 150,000 to 200,000 clones listed, 83% were seen once. The sequencing input was PBMCs. The receptor source for this set is a man aged 50-59 years in good health and CMV-seronegative.

This chain uses TRBV19 with TRBJ2-3; TRBD1 is a possible D gene (6 bases). The CDR3 covers 15 residues. Germline lookup yields CDR1 LNHDA and CDR2 SQIVND (reference sequence). V was cut by 4 bases and J by 2 bases, with 13 bases left in between. CDR3 amino acids: CASSSRTVLTDTQYF. CDR3 coding DNA: TGTGCCAGTAGTAGTAGGACAGTACTCACAGATACGCAGTATTTT.

The rearrangement uses TRBV29-1 and TRBJ2-3; maybe TRBD2 (6 bases). Germline lookup yields CDR1 SQVTM and CDR2 ANQGSEA. Trimming removed 6 bases from V and 3 bases from J, with 13 bases in between. The CDR3 is 13 amino acids. The CDR3 DNA sequence: TGCAGCGTAGCTGTAGCGGTTACAGATACGCAGTATTTT. Translation: CSVAVAVTDTQYF.

This chain uses TRBV7-8 with TRBJ2-1; 8 bases map to TRBD1. The CDR3 length is 14 residues. Trimming removed 5 bases from V and 5 bases from J; junction bases left unmatched: 5. Germline V gives CDR1 SGHVS, CDR2 FQNEAQ. The CDR3 DNA reads TGTGCCAGCAGCGGCAGGGGGCTAAACAATGAGCAGTTCTTC. Its translation: CASSGRGLNNEQFF.

CDR3 residues: CASSVEVSGRNIQYF. The CDR3 DNA follows: TGTGCCAGCAGCGTAGAGGTTAGCGGGAGAAACATTCAGTACTTC. This chain uses TRBV9 with TRBJ2-4; 9 bases align to TRBD2. The CDR3 has 15 amino acids. CDR1 and CDR2 from the germline V gene are SGDLS and YYNGEE. The trim removed 0 bases at V and 6 bases at J, leaving 4 bases unmatched.

This sequence joins TRBV6-1 and TRBJ2-7; D unresolved. CDR1 is MNHNS and CDR2 is SASEGT in the germline V gene. This CDR3 region has 13 residues. Trimming removed 2 bases at V and 1 base at J, with 6 bases between. DNA for the CDR3: TGTGCCAGCAGTGAACCCCCGTCCTACGAGCAGTACTTC. Its translation: CASSEPPSYEQYF.

The genes are TRBV6-5 and TRBJ1-1, with D possibly TRBD1 on 5 matching bases. V lost 0 bases, J lost 1 base, and 9 bases lay in between. This CDR3 has 15 residues. Per the germline V gene, CDR1 is MNHEY and CDR2 is SVGAGI. The CDR3 DNA reads TGTGCCAGCAGTTACTCGAACGGGGGGAACACTGAAGCTTTCTTT. It yields the protein CASSYSNGGNTEAFF.

V usage is TRBV7-2 and J usage is TRBJ2-7, with TRBD2 matching 13 bases. Germline V gene lookup returns CDR1 SGHTA and CDR2 FQGNSA. This CDR3 is 18 amino acids long. J lost 6 bases, V lost 7 bases, and 18 bases had no gene match. The CDR3 DNA is TGTGCCAGCACCTTTTTTCCCGGGACTAGCGGGACGGTGGGCGAGCAGTACTTC. Protein: CASTFFPGTSGTVGEQYF.

This chain connects TRBV18 to TRBJ2-3; 10 nucleotides match TRBD1. From germline, CDR1 is KGHSH and CDR2 LQKENI. V trimming: 2 bases; J trimming: 4 bases; junction bases outside the gene matches: 3. The CDR3 length is 15 residues. The CDR3 DNA follows: TGTGCCAGCTCACCAACCGGGACAGGGGCAGATACGCAGTATTTT. Translating gives CASSPTGTGADTQYF.

This clone was recorded a few times. This chain connects TRBV6-7 to TRBJ1-4; TRBD1 is a possible D gene (5 bases). TRBV6-7 is an ORF, and what it does is uncertain. Trimming cost V 5 bases and J 0 bases, with 13 bases left between them. The CDR3 loop spans 16 amino acids. In DNA form, the CDR3 reads TGTGCCAGCAGTCCGCGGGACCCCGCAACTAATGAAAAACTGTTTTTT. Amino acid sequence: CASSPRDPATNEKLFF.

This chain uses TRBV7-6 with TRBJ2-1; TRBD1 matches 9 bases. This CDR3 contains 16 residues. V shed 4 bases, J shed 8 bases, and the junction held 12 bases outside the gene matches. CDR1 is SGHVS and CDR2 is FNYEAQ in the germline V gene. The CDR3 loop is CASSSKTGGFVDEQFF. CDR3 DNA sequence: TGTGCCAGCAGCTCCAAGACAGGGGGTTTTGTCGATGAGCAGTTCTTC.

The chain joins TRBV27 to TRBJ1-6; D is unresolved. This CDR3 region has 13 residues. Trimming took 4 bases from V and 10 from J, leaving 11 bases between them. In germline, CDR1 is MNHEY, CDR2 SMNVEV (reference sequence). CDR3 amino acids: CASSYRGWSPLHF. CDR3 sequence (DNA): TGTGCCAGCAGTTACCGGGGTTGGTCACCCCTCCACTTT.

This chain uses TRBV9 with TRBJ2-5; TRBD2 might be the D (7 bases). V was pared by 3 bases and J by 5 bases, with 11 bases between. CDR3 size: 13 residues. Germline values: CDR1 SGDLS, CDR2 YYNGEE. The CDR3 DNA sequence: TGTGCCAGCAGCGGCGGGGGCCGGGAGACCCAGTACTTC. It yields the protein CASSGGGRETQYF.

The rearrangement links TRBV10-3 to TRBJ2-7; TRBD1 aligns across 9 bases. CDR1 and CDR2 from the germline V gene are ENHRY and SYGVKD. V shed 5 bases, J shed 1 base, and the junction held 6 bases outside the gene matches. The CDR3 is 15 residues long. CDR3 sequence reads: CAISPDRGASYEQYF. CDR3 nucleotide sequence: TGTGCCATCAGTCCAGACAGGGGGGCTTCCTACGAGCAGTACTTC.

This clone has only a few counts. The V gene is TRBV30, the J gene TRBJ1-2, with D unresolved. The CDR3 sequence is 16 residues long. Germline-derived CDR1 and CDR2 are GTSNPN and SVGIG (reference sequence). V was clipped by 0 bases and J by 1 base, with 15 bases between them. CDR3 bases: TGTGCCTGGAGTGTCTATCCGGAACAGTTTAACTATGGCTACACCTTC. As protein: CAWSVYPEQFNYGYTF.

The chain links TRBV7-2 to TRBJ2-7, with 10 bases lining up with TRBD1. CDR3 length: 16 residues. The V gene end was trimmed by 5 bases and the J gene end by 2 bases; junction bases not matched to a gene: 9. CDR1 SGHTA and CDR2 FQGNSA come from the germline V gene. The chain's CDR3 is CASSPTGGEFTYEQYF. Written as DNA, the CDR3 is TGTGCCAGCAGCCCGACAGGGGGCGAATTCACCTACGAGCAGTACTTC.

The chain recombines TRBV28 with TRBJ2-3; TRBD1 might be the D (6 bases). Germline assignment: CDR1 MDHEN and CDR2 SYDVKM. The V end was cut by 11 bases, the J end by 3 bases, with 18 bases between. The CDR3 length is 14 residues. CDR3 sequence reads: CAHKMRGTTDTQYF. Here the CDR3 DNA reads TGTGCCCATAAGATGAGGGGGACGACAGATACGCAGTATTTT. The full variable domain, with the rest looked up from reference TRBV28 and TRBJ2-3, is DVKVTQSSRYLVKRTGEKVFLECVQDMDHENMFWYRQDPGLGLRLIYFSYDVKMKEKGDIPEGYSVSREKKERFSLILESASTNQTSMYLCAHKMRGTTDTQYFGPGTRLTVL.

This chain uses TRBV18 with TRBJ2-1; TRBD2 might be the D (5 bases). Germline V lookup: CDR1 KGHSH, CDR2 LQKENI. Trimming shortened V by 6 bases and J by 0 bases, and 27 bases separated the two germline ends. This CDR3 spans 20 amino acids. This chain's CDR3 is CASSIRAVTGEPSSYNEQFF. The CDR3 region has the DNA TGTGCCAGCTCTATCCGGGCCGTAACTGGGGAGCCGAGCTCCTACAATGAGCAGTTCTTC.

The V and J genes are TRBV28 and TRBJ1-2, with unresolved D. The V and J ends lost 1 base and 3 bases respectively, with 6 bases between them. CDR1 is MDHEN, CDR2 SYDVKM, per germline. CDR3 length equals 13 residues. The CDR3 region is CASSLSRDYGYTF. CDR3 in DNA: TGTGCCAGCAGTTTATCGAGGGACTATGGCTACACCTTC.

This chain links TRBV7-9 with TRBJ2-5, with TRBD2 identical over 7 bases. The J call is uncertain, as TRBJ2-7 better fits the DNA end. Germline V gives CDR1 SEHNR, CDR2 FQNEAQ (reference sequence). The length of the CDR3 is 14 residues. DNA for the CDR3: TGTGCCAGCAGCTTAAATTTGGGGGGGGTCGAGCAGTACTTC. As protein: CASSLNLGGVEQYF.

The chain joins TRBV12-5 to TRBJ2-3; TRBD2 matches 10 bases. This CDR3 has 19 residues. V shed 4 bases, J shed 6 bases, and the junction held 19 bases outside the gene matches. Germline CDR1 is LGHNT and CDR2 is FRNRAP. The CDR3 loop reads CASGWAGVAGGPTSDTQYF. The CDR3 coding sequence is TGTGCTAGTGGTTGGGCGGGGGTAGCGGGAGGTCCGACCTCGGATACGCAGTATTTT.

This clone was seen just once. The chain employs TRBV10-1 and TRBJ2-5; D possibly corresponds to TRBD2 (5 bases). The V gene's germline CDR1 is WNHNN and CDR2 SYGVQD (reference sequence). The CDR3 sequence is 11 residues long. The V end lost 11 bases, the J end lost 5 bases, and 12 bases lay between the germline ends. The CDR3 here is CAGREEETQYF. The CDR3 nucleotides are TGCGCCGGGAGAGAGGAGGAGACCCAGTACTTC.

V usage is TRBV15 and J usage is TRBJ2-7, with a weak D call TRBD2 (7 bases). V was trimmed by 8 bases and J by 1 base, leaving 18 bases between them. The CDR3 has 15 residues. The germline V gene encodes CDR1 LNHNV and CDR2 YYDKDF (reference sequence). Here the CDR3 DNA reads TGTGCCACCCAAGGGGGGGGCTGGGGGTCCTACGAGCAGTACTTC. It encodes CATQGGGWGSYEQYF. Filled out from reference TRBV15 and TRBJ2-7, the complete variable domain reads DAMVIQNPRYQVTQFGKPVTLSCSQTLNHNVMYWYQQKSSQAPKLLFHYYDKDFNNEADTPDNFQSRRPNTSFCFLDIRSPGLGDTAMYLCATQGGGWGSYEQYFGPGTRLTVT.